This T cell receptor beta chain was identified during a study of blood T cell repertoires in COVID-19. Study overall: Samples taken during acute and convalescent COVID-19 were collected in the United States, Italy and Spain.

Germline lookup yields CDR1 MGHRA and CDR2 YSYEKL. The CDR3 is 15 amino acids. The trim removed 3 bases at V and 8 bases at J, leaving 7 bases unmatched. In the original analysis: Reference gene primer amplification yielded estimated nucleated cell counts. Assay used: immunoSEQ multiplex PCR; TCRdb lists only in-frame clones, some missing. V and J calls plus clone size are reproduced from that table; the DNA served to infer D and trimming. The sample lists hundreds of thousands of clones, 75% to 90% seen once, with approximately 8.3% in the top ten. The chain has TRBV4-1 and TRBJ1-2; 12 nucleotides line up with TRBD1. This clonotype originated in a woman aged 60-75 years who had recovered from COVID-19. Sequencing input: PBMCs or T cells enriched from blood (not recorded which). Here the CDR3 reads CASSQTGQGAGGYTF. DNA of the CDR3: TGCGCCAGCAGCCAGACGGGACAGGGGGCCGGGGGCTACACCTTC.